The 28 T cell receptor beta chains below all came from one sample that was sequenced in a study of PD-1 blockade in mismatch repair-deficient tumors. Clones were sequenced by immunoSEQ multiplex PCR, and TCRdb holds only the in-frame ones, with some missing. The sample has roughly 48,000 clones, around 77% seen once. The sample in question was PBMCs, obtained before pembrolizumab treatment. All receptors derive from an adult with mismatch repair-deficient cancer.

This chain uses TRBV2 with TRBJ1-2, with D perhaps matching TRBD1 (6 bases). V was cut by 6 bases and J by 5 bases, with 22 bases left in between. The length of the CDR3 is 16 residues. Germline CDR1 is SNHLY and CDR2 is FYNNEI. CDR3 nucleotide sequence: TGTGCCAGCAGCGGACGACAGGTGGGGATTTCTTATGGCTACACCTTC. Translation gives CASSGRQVGISYGYTF.

The chain employs TRBV7-6 and TRBJ2-1; 7 nucleotides match TRBD2. The length of the CDR3 is 13 residues. CDR1 SGHVS and CDR2 FNYEAQ come from the germline V gene. Unmatched junction bases numbered 6, after V lost 8 bases and J lost 5 bases. In DNA, the CDR3 is TGTGCCAGCCAAAGCACTAGCGACAATGAGCAGTTCTTC. It yields the protein CASQSTSDNEQFF. Supplemented by reference TRBV7-6 and TRBJ2-1, the full variable domain reads GAGVSQSPRYKVTKRGQDVALRCDPISGHVSLYWYRQALGQGPEFLTYFNYEAQQDKSGLPNDRFSAERPEGSISTLTIQRTEQRDSAMYRCASQSTSDNEQFFGPGTRLTVL.

This rearrangement joins TRBV6-5 to TRBJ1-5; D may be TRBD1 (5 bases). The CDR3 sequence is 14 residues long. Germline V CDR1 and CDR2: MNHEY, SVGAGI. With 5 bases removed from V and 0 bases from J, the gap between germline ends came to 8 bases. The CDR3 here is CASSEGYSNQPQHF. The DNA for the CDR3 is TGTGCCAGCAGTGAGGGGTATAGCAATCAGCCCCAGCATTTT.

The genes are TRBV6-5 and TRBJ2-1; 8 nucleotides agree with TRBD1. Germline V gene lookup returns CDR1 MNHEY and CDR2 SVGAGI. V was pared by 6 bases and J by 4 bases, with 8 bases of the junction left unmatched. CDR3 size: 15 residues. The CDR3 DNA sequence: TGTGCCAGCAGCTCCGGACAGGGTTTGTACAATGAGCAGTTCTTC. This gives the protein CASSSGQGLYNEQFF.

CDR3 sequence reads: CASSVAGTGVEVYTF. Written as DNA, the CDR3 is TGTGCCAGCAGCGTAGCTGGGACAGGGGTAGAAGTCTACACCTTC. The chain has TRBV9 and TRBJ1-2; 10 bases line up with TRBD1. With V trimmed by 0 bases and J by 10 bases, 9 bases remained unmatched. This CDR3 is built from 15 residues. CDR1 and CDR2 from the germline V gene are SGDLS and YYNGEE.

V and J are TRBV27 and TRBJ2-7; D is ambiguous. The CDR3 is made up of 13 amino acids. Trimming cost V 3 bases and J 2 bases, with 8 bases left between them. Germline values: CDR1 MNHEY, CDR2 SMNVEV (reference sequence). The CDR3 bases are TGTGCCAGCAGTTTCGTGGCTACCTACGAGCAGTACTTC. This gives the protein CASSFVATYEQYF.

This clone was seen a single time. The chain recombines TRBV5-5 with TRBJ2-7; unclear D gene. V dropped 2 bases and J dropped 4 bases, with 13 bases sitting between them. The CDR3 spans 14 residues. From germline, CDR1 is SGHKS and CDR2 YYEKEE (reference sequence). The CDR3 bases are TGTGCCAGCAGCTTTCGGACGGGCCTGTACGAGCAGTACTTC. Encoded protein: CASSFRTGLYEQYF. Using reference TRBV5-5 and TRBJ2-7 for the parts outside the CDR3, the full variable domain is DAGVTQSPTHLIKTRGQQVTLRCSPISGHKSVSWYQQVLGQGPQFIFQYYEKEERGRGNFPDRFSARQFPNYSSELNVNALLLGDSALYLCASSFRTGLYEQYFGPGTRLTVT.

This chain links TRBV30 with TRBJ2-7; possibly TRBD2 for D (6 bases). The CDR3 loop spans 14 amino acids. Germline CDR1 is GTSNPN and CDR2 is SVGIG (reference sequence). Trimming shortened V by 0 bases and J by 5 bases, and 14 bases separated the two germline ends. The CDR3, as DNA: TGTGCCTGGAGTGTACTGCGGGAACGCAACGAGCAGTACTTC. This gives the protein CAWSVLRERNEQYF.

The rearrangement uses TRBV7-9 and TRBJ2-3; a weak D match, TRBD2 (6 bases). With 3 bases removed from V and 0 bases from J, the gap between germline ends came to 10 bases. CDR1 is SEHNR and CDR2 is FQNEAQ in the germline V gene (reference sequence). The CDR3 has 15 residues. CDR3 coding DNA: TGTGCCAGCAGCTTTGCGGGGATGAGCACAGATACGCAGTATTTT. Its protein product is CASSFAGMSTDTQYF.

The V call is TRBV15, the J call TRBJ1-1; no clear D gene. The CDR3 is made up of 18 amino acids. CDR1 and CDR2 from the germline V gene are LNHNV and YYDKDF (reference sequence). Between the trimmed V and J ends, which lost 0 bases and 0 bases, there was a span of 17 bases. As DNA, the CDR3 is TGTGCCACCAGCAGAGATTCCGCTCATCGGTACATGAACACTGAAGCTTTCTTT. Translating it yields CATSRDSAHRYMNTEAFF. The complete variable domain, with remaining parts taken from reference TRBV15 and TRBJ1-1, reads DAMVIQNPRYQVTQFGKPVTLSCSQTLNHNVMYWYQQKSSQAPKLLFHYYDKDFNNEADTPDNFQSRRPNTSFCFLDIRSPGLGDTAMYLCATSRDSAHRYMNTEAFFGQGTRLTVV.

This chain connects TRBV4-3 to TRBJ2-4, with a tentative D call TRBD2 (5 bases). In germline, CDR1 is LGHNA, CDR2 YSLEER. This CDR3 contains 16 residues. The V gene lost 3 bases and the J gene lost 2 bases, with 14 bases spanning the gap. The CDR3 spells CASSHDTTRPKNIQYF. The CDR3 DNA follows: TGCGCCAGCAGCCACGATACAACTAGACCCAAAAACATTCAGTACTTC.

V and J are TRBV28 and TRBJ1-3, with no clear D. V was cut by 5 bases and J by 0 bases, with 14 bases left in between. The V gene's germline CDR1 is MDHEN and CDR2 SYDVKM. The CDR3 is 16 amino acids. This CDR3 reads CASSPLDPFSGNTIYF. The CDR3, as DNA: TGTGCCAGCAGTCCTCTAGACCCGTTCTCTGGAAACACCATATATTTT.

The CDR3 DNA reads as TGTGCTAGTGTCGATTTCAGGGGCTACAATGAGCAGTTCTTC. This translates into CASVDFRGYNEQFF. V gene TRBV12-5 combines with J gene TRBJ2-1; TRBD1 might be the D (6 bases). In germline, CDR1 is LGHNT, CDR2 FRNRAP. Trimming removed 7 bases at V and 3 bases at J, with 13 bases between. This CDR3 is built from 14 residues.

The chain is built from TRBV7-2 and TRBJ2-7, with D maybe TRBD1 (5 bases). Germline CDR1 SGHTA, CDR2 FQGNSA. The CDR3 contains 13 residues. V gave up 1 base and J gave up 4 bases, with 8 bases separating them. The CDR3 region has the DNA TGTGCCAGCAGCTTAGGGGGCCCTTACGAGCAGTACTTC. Protein product: CASSLGGPYEQYF.

This clone occurred a few times. The rearrangement joins TRBV2 to TRBJ1-1; no clear D. The V end was cut by 2 bases, the J end by 1 base, with 5 bases between. CDR1 and CDR2 (germline): SNHLY, FYNNEI. The CDR3 totals 13 residues. Here the CDR3 DNA reads TGTGCCAGCAGTGAACTCCCGAACACTGAAGCTTTCTTT. The encoded protein is CASSELPNTEAFF. Together with reference TRBV2 and TRBJ1-1, the CDR3 gives the full variable domain: EPEVTQTPSHQVTQMGQEVILRCVPISNHLYFYWYRQILGQKVEFLVSFYNNEISEKSEIFDDQFSVERPDGSNFTLKIRSTKLEDSAMYFCASSELPNTEAFFGQGTRLTVV.

The V gene is TRBV27, the J gene TRBJ2-2, with no clear D. This CDR3 comprises 16 residues. The germline V gene has CDR1 MNHEY and CDR2 SMNVEV (reference sequence). V lost 6 bases, J lost 2 bases, and 16 bases lay in between. CDR3 in amino acids: CASSGFRRLNTGELFF. CDR3 DNA sequence: TGTGCCAGCAGCGGGTTTAGGCGGTTAAACACCGGGGAGCTGTTTTTT.

V gene TRBV7-6 combines with J gene TRBJ2-1, with TRBD2 matching 15 bases. V gave up 1 base and J gave up 10 bases; unmatched junction bases: 8. The CDR3 is 17 residues long. Germline V gene data show CDR1 as SGHVS and CDR2 as FNYEAQ. The CDR3 here is CASSLGTSGRGNEEQFF. CDR3 bases: TGTGCCAGCAGCTTAGGGACTAGCGGGAGGGGGAACGAAGAGCAGTTCTTC.

The chain uses TRBV19 and TRBJ1-5, with 9 nucleotides matching TRBD1. CDR1 is LNHDA, CDR2 SQIVND, per germline (reference sequence). J gave up 7 bases and V 5 bases, and 6 bases lay outside the gene matches. This CDR3 has 14 residues. The CDR3 nucleotides read TGTGCCAGTAGTGGGGGACAGGGTGACCAGCCCCAGCATTTT. As protein: CASSGGQGDQPQHF.

The chain joins TRBV6-5 to TRBJ2-2; 7 bases are shared with TRBD2. This CDR3 comprises 15 residues. V lost 7 bases, J lost 3 bases, and 8 bases stayed unmatched. The V gene's germline CDR1 is MNHEY and CDR2 SVGAGI. Here the CDR3 reads CASTYLGGDTGELFF. The CDR3 DNA reads as TGTGCCAGCACTTATCTGGGGGGGGACACCGGGGAGCTGTTTTTT.

The chain has TRBV11-2 and TRBJ1-5; D is ambiguous. Trimming left V 5 bases short and J 9 bases short, with 14 bases between. CDR1 and CDR2 (germline): SGHAT, FQNNGV. CDR3 length: 13 residues. The CDR3 DNA reads TGTGCCAGCAGCCCCGGACCCGGTCCGCCCCAGCATTTT. It encodes CASSPGPGPPQHF.

The chain carries TRBV6-5 and TRBJ1-2; weak D call: TRBD1 (6 bases). The V end was cut by 7 bases, the J end by 1 base, with 10 bases between. Germline V gives CDR1 MNHEY, CDR2 SVGAGI. The CDR3 is 13 residues long. The CDR3 DNA follows: TGTGCCAGCACCCCAGGGGTTAACTATGGCTACACCTTC. Its protein product is CASTPGVNYGYTF.

This chain connects TRBV6-1 to TRBJ2-7; D gene unclear. V lost 2 bases, J lost 4 bases, and 0 bases lay in between. The V gene's germline CDR1 is MNHNS and CDR2 SASEGT. This CDR3 region has 10 residues. The CDR3 reads CASSEYEQYF. CDR3 coding DNA: TGTGCCAGCAGTGAATACGAGCAGTACTTC.

The chain has TRBV19 and TRBJ1-1, with D possibly matching TRBD1 (5 bases). CDR3 size: 14 residues. V shed 7 bases and J shed 5 bases, with 17 bases lying between them. Germline-derived CDR1 and CDR2 are LNHDA and SQIVND (reference sequence). The CDR3 DNA follows: TGTGCCAGTAACTTTGCGGGGGAAAGGACTGAAGCTTTCTTT. The encoded protein is CASNFAGERTEAFF.

The chain links TRBV19 to TRBJ1-5, with D possibly being TRBD1 (5 bases). CDR1 and CDR2 from the germline V gene are LNHDA and SQIVND (reference sequence). This CDR3 is built from 15 residues. V lost 6 bases, J lost 6 bases, and 18 bases lay in between. This chain's CDR3 is CASSPGRGEGQPQHF. The CDR3 DNA sequence: TGTGCCAGTAGCCCTGGGAGGGGAGAGGGTCAGCCCCAGCATTTT.

This rearrangement joins TRBV2 to TRBJ2-2; a weak D match, TRBD2 (6 bases). From germline, CDR1 is SNHLY and CDR2 FYNNEI. V was pared by 3 bases and J by 3 bases, with 14 bases between. This CDR3 is 16 amino acids long. The CDR3 bases are TGTGCCAGCAGTGACACCGTGGCGGGGTACACCGGGGAGCTGTTTTTT. This codes for CASSDTVAGYTGELFF.

This clone was seen a handful of times. The chain couples TRBV27 to TRBJ2-5, with D possibly TRBD2 on 5 matching bases. The CDR3 is made up of 16 amino acids. Trimming removed 2 bases at V and 2 bases at J, with 15 bases between. Germline assignment: CDR1 MNHEY and CDR2 SMNVEV (reference sequence). CDR3 in amino acids: CASSLRASLIQETQYF. The CDR3 DNA reads TGTGCCAGCAGTTTAAGGGCTAGCTTGATACAAGAGACCCAGTACTTC.

V gene TRBV5-6 combines with J gene TRBJ2-5; tentatively, D is TRBD1 or TRBD2 (5 bases each). Looked up from germline, CDR1 is SGHDT and CDR2 is YYEEEE. CDR3 length: 15 amino acids. Trimming left V 5 bases short and J 0 bases short, with 14 bases between. CDR3 in DNA: TGTGCCAGCAGTCCTTGGGACCCGTACCAAGAGACCCAGTACTTC. As protein: CASSPWDPYQETQYF.

The chain recombines TRBV19 with TRBJ2-7; the D gene could be TRBD1 or TRBD2 (5 bases each). V lost 3 bases and J 3 bases, leaving 12 bases between the germline ends. Germline CDR1 reads LNHDA; CDR2 reads SQIVND (reference sequence). This CDR3 is 14 amino acids long. As DNA, the CDR3 is TGTGCCAGTAGTATCGGACTGGGGGACTACGAGCAGTACTTC. Its translation is CASSIGLGDYEQYF.